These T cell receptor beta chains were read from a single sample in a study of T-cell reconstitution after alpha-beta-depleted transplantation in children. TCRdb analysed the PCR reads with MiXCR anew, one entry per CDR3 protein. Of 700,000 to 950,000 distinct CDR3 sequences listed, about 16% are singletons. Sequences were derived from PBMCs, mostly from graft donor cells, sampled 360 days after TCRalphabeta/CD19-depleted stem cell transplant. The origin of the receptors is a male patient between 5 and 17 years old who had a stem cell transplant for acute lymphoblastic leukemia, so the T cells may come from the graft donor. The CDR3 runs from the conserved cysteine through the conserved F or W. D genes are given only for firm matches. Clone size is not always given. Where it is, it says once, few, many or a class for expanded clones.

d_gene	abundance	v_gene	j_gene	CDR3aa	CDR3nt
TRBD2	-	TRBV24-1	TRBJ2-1	CATSESTSGEQFF	TGTGCCACCAGTGAGTCCACTAGCGGCGAGCAGTTCTTC
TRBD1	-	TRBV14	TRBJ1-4	CASSGYSGGSGEKLFF	TGTGCCAGCAGCGGATACTCAGGGGGCAGCGGTGAAAAACTGTTTTTT
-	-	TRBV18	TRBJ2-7	CASSPSWAGLIYEQYF	TGTGCCAGCTCACCATCATGGGCGGGGTTGATTTACGAGCAGTACTTC
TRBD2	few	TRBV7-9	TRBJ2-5	CASTSQGLAEETQYF	TGTGCCAGCACCTCCCAGGGACTAGCAGAAGAGACCCAGTACTTC
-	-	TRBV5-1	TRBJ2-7	CASSIPVGTRHPYEQYF	TGCGCCAGCAGCATACCCGTCGGCACGCGCCACCCCTACGAGCAGTACTTC
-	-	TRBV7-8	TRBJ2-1	CASSLMAQDARFF	TGTGCCAGCAGCTTGATGGCCCAGGATGCAAGGTTCTTC
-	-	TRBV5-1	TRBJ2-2	CASSSLFQDRNTGELFF	TGCGCCAGCAGCTCCCTATTCCAGGACAGAAACACCGGGGAGCTGTTTTTT
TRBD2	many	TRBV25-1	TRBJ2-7	CASSGTSLLEQYF	TGTGCCAGCAGTGGGACTAGTCTTCTTGAGCAGTACTTC
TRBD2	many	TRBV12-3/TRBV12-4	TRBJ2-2	CASSFASGKINTGELFF	TGTGCCAGCAGTTTCGCTAGCGGAAAAATTAACACCGGGGAGCTGTTTTTT
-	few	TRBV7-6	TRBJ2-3	CASSLPLDTQYF	TGTGCCAGCAGTCTTCCACTTGATACGCAGTATTTT
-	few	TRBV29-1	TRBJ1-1	CSVRGNSEAFF	TGCAGCGTCAGGGGAAACTCTGAAGCTTTCTTT
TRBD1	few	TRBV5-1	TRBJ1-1	CASIAGTGSLEAFF	TGCGCCAGCATCGCCGGGACAGGGTCCCTTGAAGCTTTCTTT
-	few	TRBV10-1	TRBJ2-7	CASSPVGSLSYEQYF	TGCGCCAGCAGCCCAGTCGGGAGCCTCTCCTACGAGCAGTACTTC
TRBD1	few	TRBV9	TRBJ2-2	CASSVGGQGGPGELFF	TGTGCCAGCAGCGTAGGTGGACAGGGTGGTCCCGGGGAGCTGTTTTTT
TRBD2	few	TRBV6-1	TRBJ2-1	CASQGTSGRGGSYNEQFF	TGTGCCAGCCAGGGGACTAGCGGGAGAGGGGGCTCCTACAATGAGCAGTTCTTC
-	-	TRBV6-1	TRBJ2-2	CASSRYLNTGELFF	TGTGCCAGCAGTCGCTACTTAAACACCGGGGAGCTGTTTTTT
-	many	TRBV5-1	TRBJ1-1	CASSLTGSTEAFF	TGTGCCAGCAGCCTAACCGGAAGCACTGAAGCTTTCTTT
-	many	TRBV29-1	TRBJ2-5	CSVQETQYF	TGCAGCGTCCAAGAGACCCAGTACTTC